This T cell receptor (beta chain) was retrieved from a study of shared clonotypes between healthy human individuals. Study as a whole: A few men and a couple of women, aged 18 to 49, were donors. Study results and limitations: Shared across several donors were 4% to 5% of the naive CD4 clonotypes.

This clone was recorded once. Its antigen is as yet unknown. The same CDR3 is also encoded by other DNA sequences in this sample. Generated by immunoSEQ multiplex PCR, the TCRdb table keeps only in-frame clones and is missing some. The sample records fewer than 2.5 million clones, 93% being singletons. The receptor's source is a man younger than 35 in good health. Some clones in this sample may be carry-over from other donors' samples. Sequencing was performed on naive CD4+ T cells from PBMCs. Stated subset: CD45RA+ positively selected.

CDR3 bases: TGTGCCAGCAGTTACTCTCGGACTCAAGAGACCCAGTACTTC. Residues: CASSYSRTQETQYF. The chain uses TRBV6-5 and TRBJ2-5, with TRBD2 as a possible D gene (5 bases). V lost 0 bases and J lost 2, with 7 bases in between. The CDR3 is 14 amino acids. Germline V lookup: CDR1 MNHEY, CDR2 SVGAGI.